Presented here are 28 T cell receptor beta chains from one specimen sequenced in a study of Graves' ophthalmopathy and Graves' hyperthyroidism. The authors amplified TCR beta CDR3 regions, and they did so from RNA transcripts for repertoire sequencing. The first round was an RT-PCR with HTBI primers, and the second round was a multiplex PCR. TCRdb redid the calling of the multiplex PCR reads with MiXCR, one entry per CDR3 protein. This table has about 550,000 distinct CDR3 sequences, about 35% appearing once. Material: peripheral blood or thyroid tissue (not recorded which). These receptors were collected from an adult man with Graves' hyperthyroidism.

This clonotype has a count of ten or more. The V and J genes are TRBV24-1 and TRBJ2-7; perhaps TRBD1 as D (6 bases). Germline loops: CDR1 KGHDR, CDR2 SFDVKD. CDR3 length equals 14 residues. Trimming took 2 bases from V and 2 from J, leaving 9 bases between them. CDR3 DNA: TGTGCCACCAGTGATTCCGGACAGACCTACGAGCAGTACTTC. Translation: CATSDSGQTYEQYF.

For this clonotype: With a much larger clone just one base away, this may be a read error. Lacking the conserved final phenylalanine or tryptophan, this CDR3 likely reflects a read error. The chain links TRBV2 to TRBJ1-5; possible D gene TRBD1, 6 bases. This CDR3 has 14 residues. Germline V gene lookup returns CDR1 SNHLY and CDR2 FYNNEI. V shed 5 bases and J shed 6 bases, with 14 bases lying between them. The CDR3 loop reads CASSPLLGGQPQHL. CDR3 nucleotide sequence: TGTGCCAGCAGTCCCCTTTTAGGGGGTCAGCCCCAGCATTTG.

This chain uses TRBV15 with TRBJ2-2; possible D gene TRBD1, 5 bases. This CDR3 has 15 residues. CDR1 and CDR2 (germline): LNHNV, YYDKDF (reference sequence). Between the trimmed V and J ends, which lost 3 bases and 2 bases, there was a span of 10 bases. The CDR3, as DNA: TGTGCCACCAGCAGGATAACAGGAAACACCGGGGAGCTGTTTTTT. Amino acid sequence: CATSRITGNTGELFF.

This clonotype has a count of ten or more. The V gene is TRBV7-2, the J gene TRBJ2-2; no clear D gene. Trimming took off 2 bases at V and 2 bases at J, with 6 bases between the two ends. The CDR3 length is 14 residues. Per the germline V gene, CDR1 is SGHTA and CDR2 is FQGNSA. CDR3 DNA sequence: TGTGCCAGCAGCTTAATCAGAAACACCGGGGAGCTGTTTTTT. Its translation is CASSLIRNTGELFF.

This clonotype was picked up many times. This chain joins TRBV15 and TRBJ1-4; D gene unclear. The germline gives CDR1 LNHNV, CDR2 YYDKDF (reference sequence). The CDR3 is 13 residues long. V gave up 2 bases and J gave up 5 bases, with 6 bases separating them. CDR3 region: CATSRSSNEKLFF. The DNA of the CDR3 is TGTGCCACCAGCAGATCGTCCAATGAAAAACTGTTTTTT.

This clonotype was counted ten times or more. This chain joins TRBV5-1 and TRBJ2-7; D uncertain. Trimming took off 0 bases at V and 2 bases at J, with 9 bases between the two ends. CDR1 SGHRS and CDR2 YFSETQ come from the germline V gene. The CDR3 is 14 residues long. The CDR3 sequence is CASSLAAGTYEQYF. DNA of the CDR3: TGCGCCAGCAGCTTGGCTGCAGGTACCTACGAGCAGTACTTC.

The V call is TRBV10-2, the J call TRBJ1-2; no firm D call. Germline lookup yields CDR1 WSHSY and CDR2 SAAADI. The CDR3 is 12 residues long. Deletions cut 0 bases from V and 6 bases from J, with 5 bases between. CDR3 amino acids: CASSESGDGYTF. The DNA of the CDR3 is TGCGCCAGCAGTGAGTCTGGGGATGGCTACACCTTC.

This clonotype was counted between two and nine times. The chain employs TRBV19 and TRBJ2-3; 11 nucleotides line up with TRBD2. Losses at the gene ends were 6 bases for V and 1 base for J; bases not matched to a gene: 3. There are 15 residues in the CDR3. Germline V lookup: CDR1 LNHDA, CDR2 SQIVND (reference sequence). CDR3 sequence reads: CASRELAGGTDTQYF. DNA of the CDR3: TGTGCCAGTAGAGAACTAGCGGGAGGCACAGATACGCAGTATTTT.

This chain joins TRBV2 and TRBJ2-7, with TRBD1 matching over 9 bases. The length of the CDR3 is 15 residues. Germline V gene sequence: CDR1 SNHLY, CDR2 FYNNEI. In DNA form, the CDR3 reads TGTGCTAGAGTAGCTGGGACAGGGAATTCCTACGAGCAGTACTTC. This translates into CARVAGTGNSYEQYF.

In its sample, this clonotype was seen many times. J is TRBJ2-5 and V is TRBV6-6; 7 positions match TRBD2. The CDR3 covers 13 residues. Per the germline V gene, CDR1 is MNHNY and CDR2 is SVGAGI (reference sequence). J was trimmed by 3 bases and V by 8 bases; bases with no gene match: 6. CDR3 DNA: TGTGCCAGCCTCAAGGCGGGGGAAGAGACCCAGTACTTC. This gives the protein CASLKAGEETQYF.

This clonotype occurred many times. The rearrangement joins TRBV5-8 to TRBJ1-5, with D unresolved. Looked up from germline, CDR1 is SGHTS and CDR2 is YDEGEE. V lost 0 bases to trimming and J lost 6 bases, with 10 bases between them. This CDR3 has 14 amino acids. The CDR3 loop is CASSLAVRSQPQHF. CDR3 in DNA: TGTGCCAGCAGCTTGGCTGTCAGGAGTCAGCCCCAGCATTTT.

This clonotype has at least ten counts. The V call is TRBV29-1, the J call TRBJ2-2, with TRBD2 as a possible D gene (7 bases). Trimming removed 0 bases at V and 7 bases at J, with 18 bases between. CDR1 SQVTM and CDR2 ANQGSEA come from the germline V gene. The CDR3 is 16 amino acids. The CDR3 protein is CSVEDEVGGPVGELFF. The CDR3 DNA reads as TGCAGCGTTGAAGATGAAGTGGGGGGGCCGGTCGGGGAGCTGTTTTTT.

This clonotype has at least ten counts. J is TRBJ2-7 and V is TRBV10-2, with 9 bases identical to TRBD2. The V gene end was trimmed by 3 bases and the J gene end by 5 bases; junction bases not matched to a gene: 8. The CDR3 runs to 15 residues. Germline loops: CDR1 WSHSY, CDR2 SAAADI. The DNA of the CDR3 is TGCGCCAGCAGTGAATTTGGCGGGAGGGCCGACGAGCAGTACTTC. Translating gives CASSEFGGRADEQYF.

The chain links TRBV7-9 to TRBJ1-5; D possibly corresponds to TRBD1 (6 bases). Germline values: CDR1 SEHNR, CDR2 FQNEAQ (reference sequence). The V and J ends lost 2 bases and 11 bases respectively, with 19 bases between them. The length of the CDR3 is 15 residues. The CDR3 region is CASSLRGGAPETQHF. As DNA, the CDR3 is TGTGCCAGCAGCTTACGCGGGGGGGCACCGGAGACCCAGCATTTT.

This clonotype was seen a handful of times. The chain carries TRBV7-8 and TRBJ2-5; 7 bases are shared with TRBD1. The germline gives CDR1 SGHVS, CDR2 FQNEAQ. V shed 11 bases, J shed 3 bases, and the junction held 12 bases outside the gene matches. The CDR3 contains 14 residues. The CDR3 region has the DNA TGTGCCGGTCGAAAGGGGGCCGGTAAAGAGACCCAGTACTTC. Translation: CAGRKGAGKETQYF.

This clonotype has only one observation. A much more abundant neighbour one base away suggests this may be a read error. The chain couples TRBV12-3 or TRBV12-4 to TRBJ1-4; D gene uncertain. The CDR3 contains 15 residues. In DNA, the CDR3 is TGTGCCAGCAGCCCCGGGCCTGCAACTAATGAAAAACTGCTTTTT. It encodes CASSPGPATNEKLLF.

This clonotype was seen many times. The chain combines TRBV29-1 with TRBJ1-1; 7 bases line up with TRBD1. The trim removed 3 bases at V and 9 bases at J, leaving 7 bases unmatched. Germline values: CDR1 SQVTM, CDR2 ANQGSEA. The CDR3 has 12 amino acids. In DNA, the CDR3 is TGCAGCGTTGACCCGGGAGGGGGCAAAGCTTTCTTT. This translates into CSVDPGGGKAFF.

This clonotype was recorded many times. CDR3 loop: CASSLTGGVLTF. In DNA, the CDR3 is TGTGCCAGCAGCTTGACAGGGGGCGTCCTGACTTTC. This sequence joins TRBV7-3 and TRBJ2-6; 9 bases are shared with TRBD1. This CDR3 is 12 amino acids long. Germline values: CDR1 SGHTA, CDR2 FQGTGA. V shed 3 bases and J 12 bases; nucleotides not matched to a gene: 0. The full variable domain, completed using reference TRBV7-3 and TRBJ2-6, is GAGVSQTPSNKVTEKGKYVELRCDPISGHTALYWYRQSLGQGPEFLIYFQGTGAADDSGLPNDRFFAVRPEGSVSTLKIQRTERGDSAVYLCASSLTGGVLTFGAGSRLTVL.

Ten or more counts support this clonotype. The chain carries TRBV24-1 and TRBJ1-5, with D maybe TRBD1 (5 bases). The ends were cut back, 4 bases at V and 0 bases at J, with 15 bases in the middle. This CDR3 spans 17 amino acids. Germline V gene data show CDR1 as KGHDR and CDR2 as SFDVKD. The CDR3: CATSEIRTSHSNQPQHF. As DNA, the CDR3 is TGTGCCACCAGTGAGATCAGGACAAGTCATAGCAATCAGCCCCAGCATTTT.

A remark on this clonotype: One junction end does not reproduce the germline sequence, and a read error may be involved. The V and J genes are TRBV19 and TRBJ2-5; D is uncertain. CDR1 is LNHDA, CDR2 SQIVND, per germline (reference sequence). This CDR3 is built from 11 residues. The CDR3 sequence is CASSIREAQYF. CDR3 nucleotide sequence: TGTGCCAGTAGTATTAGAGAGGCCCAGTACTTC.

A word on this clonotype: A read error may explain this, as a much larger clone is one base away. The gene calls are TRBV12-3 or TRBV12-4 and TRBJ2-7, with D unresolved. The germline V and J ends were trimmed by 5 bases and 3 bases, with 11 bases remaining between them. This CDR3 spans 13 amino acids. The CDR3 reads CASSEFSNYEQYF. The CDR3 coding sequence is TGTGCCAGCAGTGAGTTTAGCAACTACGAGCAGTACTTC.

The V call is TRBV7-9, the J call TRBJ2-3; 7 nucleotides match TRBD2. Unmatched junction bases numbered 7, after V lost 4 bases and J lost 3 bases. The length of the CDR3 is 15 residues. CDR1 and CDR2 from the germline V gene are SEHNR and FQNEAQ (reference sequence). The CDR3 coding sequence is TGTGCCAGCAGCTACACCCGGGACTATACAGATACGCAGTATTTT. Protein: CASSYTRDYTDTQYF.

This clonotype was seen ten or more times. This sequence joins TRBV29-1 and TRBJ1-2; 8 nucleotides match TRBD1. The length of the CDR3 is 13 residues. The germline V gene encodes CDR1 SQVTM and CDR2 ANQGSEA. V trimming: 7 bases; J trimming: 1 base; junction bases outside the gene matches: 5. CDR3 DNA: TGCAGCGCAGGACAGGGCCTTAACTATGGCTACACCTTC. It specifies CSAGQGLNYGYTF.

This clonotype came up many times. The chain uses TRBV7-2 and TRBJ1-2; 7 bases match TRBD1. The CDR3 runs to 14 residues. V shed 5 bases, J shed 1 base, and the junction held 4 bases outside the gene matches. The germline CDR1 and CDR2 sequences are SGHTA and FQGNSA. CDR3 region: CASSPGTDNYGYTF. The CDR3 region has the DNA TGTGCCAGCAGCCCAGGGACAGATAACTATGGCTACACCTTC.

This clonotype occurred many times. The J gene is TRBJ2-7, the V gene TRBV29-1, with D maybe TRBD2 (5 bases). Germline assignment: CDR1 SQVTM and CDR2 ANQGSEA. The CDR3 is 11 amino acids. Trimming cost V 4 bases and J 1 base, with 5 bases left between them. The CDR3 nucleotides read TGCAGCGTTGCGGGGTCCTACGAGCAGTACTTC. Amino acid sequence: CSVAGSYEQYF.

Of note for this clonotype: A much larger clone differs from this one at a single base, so this may be a read error. The chain couples TRBV29-1 to TRBJ1-5, with D possibly TRBD1 on 6 matching bases. Germline CDR1 SQVTM, CDR2 ANQGSEA. The CDR3 loop spans 15 amino acids. The DNA for the CDR3 is TGCAGTGCTACAAACAGGGTAAATAGCAATCAGCCCCAGCGTTTT. Translation gives CSATNRVNSNQPQRF.

The chain joins TRBV3-1 to TRBJ1-1, with 11 bases fitting TRBD1. V gave up 6 bases and J gave up 4 bases; unmatched junction bases: 4. The CDR3 has 14 residues. Looked up from germline, CDR1 is LGHDT and CDR2 is YNNKEL (reference sequence). The DNA of the CDR3 is TGTGCCAGCAGGCTAGGACAGGGGGCCACTGAAGCTTTCTTT. Protein sequence: CASRLGQGATEAFF. Combining the CDR3 with reference TRBV3-1 and TRBJ1-1 gives the whole variable domain DTAVSQTPKYLVTQMGNDKSIKCEQNLGHDTMYWYKQDSKKFLKIMFSYNNKELIINETVPNRFSPKSPDKAHLNLHINSLELGDSAVYFCASRLGQGATEAFFGQGTRLTVV.

At least ten counts were recorded for this clonotype. This rearrangement joins TRBV10-3 to TRBJ2-6; TRBD2 might be the D (5 bases). V lost 0 bases and J 0 bases, leaving 6 bases between the germline ends. Looked up from germline, CDR1 is ENHRY and CDR2 is SYGVKD. The CDR3 covers 16 residues. CDR3 amino acids: CAISESTTSGANVLTF. The CDR3 coding sequence is TGTGCCATCAGTGAGTCGACTACCTCTGGGGCCAACGTCCTGACTTTC.